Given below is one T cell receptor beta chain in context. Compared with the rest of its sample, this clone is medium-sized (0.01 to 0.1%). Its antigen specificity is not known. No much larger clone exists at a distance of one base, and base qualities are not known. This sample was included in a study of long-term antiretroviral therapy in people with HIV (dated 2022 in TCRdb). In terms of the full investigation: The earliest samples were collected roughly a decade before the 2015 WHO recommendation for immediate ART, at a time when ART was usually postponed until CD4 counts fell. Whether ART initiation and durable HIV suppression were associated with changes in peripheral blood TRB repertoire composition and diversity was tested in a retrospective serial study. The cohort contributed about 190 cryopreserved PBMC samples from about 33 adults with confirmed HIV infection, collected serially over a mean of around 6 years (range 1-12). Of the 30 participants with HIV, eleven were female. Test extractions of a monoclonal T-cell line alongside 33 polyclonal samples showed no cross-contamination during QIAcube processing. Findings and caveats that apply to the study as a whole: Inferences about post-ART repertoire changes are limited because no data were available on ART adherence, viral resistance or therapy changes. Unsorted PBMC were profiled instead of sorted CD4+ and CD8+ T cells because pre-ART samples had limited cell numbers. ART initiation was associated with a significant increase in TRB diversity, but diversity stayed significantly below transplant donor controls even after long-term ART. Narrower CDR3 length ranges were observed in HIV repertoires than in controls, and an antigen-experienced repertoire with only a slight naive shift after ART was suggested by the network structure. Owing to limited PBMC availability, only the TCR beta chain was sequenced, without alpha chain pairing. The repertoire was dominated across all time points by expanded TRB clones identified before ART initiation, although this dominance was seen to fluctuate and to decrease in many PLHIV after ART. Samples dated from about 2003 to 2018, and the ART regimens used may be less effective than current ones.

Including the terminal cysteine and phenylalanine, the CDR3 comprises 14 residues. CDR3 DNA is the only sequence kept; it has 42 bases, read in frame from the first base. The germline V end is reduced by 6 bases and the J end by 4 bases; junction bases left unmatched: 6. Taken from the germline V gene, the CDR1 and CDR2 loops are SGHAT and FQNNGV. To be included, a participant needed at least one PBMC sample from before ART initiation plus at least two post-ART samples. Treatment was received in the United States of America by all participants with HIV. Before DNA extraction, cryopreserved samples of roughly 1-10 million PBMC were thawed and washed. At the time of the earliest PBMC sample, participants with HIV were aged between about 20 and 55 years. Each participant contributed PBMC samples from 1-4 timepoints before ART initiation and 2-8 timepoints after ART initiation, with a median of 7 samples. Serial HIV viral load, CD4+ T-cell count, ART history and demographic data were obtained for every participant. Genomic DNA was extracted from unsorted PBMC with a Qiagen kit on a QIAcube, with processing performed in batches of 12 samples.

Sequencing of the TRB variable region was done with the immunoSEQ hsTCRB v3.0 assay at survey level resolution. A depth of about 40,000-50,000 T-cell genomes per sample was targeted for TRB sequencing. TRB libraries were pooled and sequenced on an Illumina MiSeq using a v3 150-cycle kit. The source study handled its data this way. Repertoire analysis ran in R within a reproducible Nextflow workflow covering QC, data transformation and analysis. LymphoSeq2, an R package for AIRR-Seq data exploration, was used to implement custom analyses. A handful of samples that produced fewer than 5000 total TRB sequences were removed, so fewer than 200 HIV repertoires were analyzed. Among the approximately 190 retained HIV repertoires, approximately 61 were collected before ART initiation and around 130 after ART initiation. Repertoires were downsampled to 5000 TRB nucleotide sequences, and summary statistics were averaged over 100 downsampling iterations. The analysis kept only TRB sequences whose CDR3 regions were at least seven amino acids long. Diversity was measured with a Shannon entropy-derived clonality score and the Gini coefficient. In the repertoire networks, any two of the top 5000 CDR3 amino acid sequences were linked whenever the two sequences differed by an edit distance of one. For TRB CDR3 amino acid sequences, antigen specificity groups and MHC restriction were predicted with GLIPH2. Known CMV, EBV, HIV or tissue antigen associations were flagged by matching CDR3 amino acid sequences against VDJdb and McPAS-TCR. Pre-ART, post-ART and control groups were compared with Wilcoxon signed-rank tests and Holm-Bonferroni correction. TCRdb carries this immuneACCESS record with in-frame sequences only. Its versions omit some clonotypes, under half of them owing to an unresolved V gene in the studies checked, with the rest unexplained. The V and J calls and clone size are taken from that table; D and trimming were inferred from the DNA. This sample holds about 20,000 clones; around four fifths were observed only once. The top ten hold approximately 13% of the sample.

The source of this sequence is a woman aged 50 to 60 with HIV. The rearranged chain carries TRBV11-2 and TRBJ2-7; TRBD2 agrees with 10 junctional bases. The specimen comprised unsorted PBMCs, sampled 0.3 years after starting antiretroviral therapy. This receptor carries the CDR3 CASRLSGGVYEQYF. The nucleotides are TGTGCCAGCAGATTAAGCGGGGGGGTATACGAGCAGTACTTC.